One sample yielded the 25 T cell receptor beta chains listed below, sequenced in a study of shared clonotypes between healthy human individuals. This table comes from immunoSEQ multiplex PCR, and its TCRdb copy is limited to in-frame clones, with some not included. The profile shows some 1,100,000 clones, approximately 80% of them singletons. The sample taken for sequencing was memory CD4+ T cells from PBMCs. Subset in this sample: CD45RA-negative fraction. All receptors come from a man between 18 and 29 years old in good health. Some clones in this sample may be carry-over from other donors' samples.

V gene TRBV2 combines with J gene TRBJ2-1; 8 bases align to TRBD2. The V segment lost 7 bases and the J segment 9 bases; nucleotides outside the gene matches: 11. The CDR3 is 14 residues long. From germline, CDR1 is SNHLY and CDR2 FYNNEI. Written as DNA, the CDR3 is TGTGCCAGCAAGGCGGGAGGAGGGTTCGGTGAGCAGTTCTTC. It encodes CASKAGGGFGEQFF.

Only one count was recorded for this clone. The V and J genes are TRBV5-8 and TRBJ2-7; TRBD1 is a possible D gene (6 bases). The V gene lost 4 bases and the J gene lost 6 bases, with 17 bases spanning the gap. In germline, CDR1 is SGHTS, CDR2 YDEGEE. This CDR3 is 14 amino acids long. The CDR3 nucleotides read TGTGCCAGCAGCCGAACAGGGTTTAGGGGCGAGCAGTACTTC. It is translated as CASSRTGFRGEQYF. Full variable domain (remainder filled in from reference TRBV5-8 and TRBJ2-7): EAGVTQSPTHLIKTRGQQATLRCSPISGHTSVYWYQQALGLGLQFLLWYDEGEERNRGNFPPRFSGRQFPNYSSELNVNALELEDSALYLCASSRTGFRGEQYFGPGTRLTVT.

A few counts support this clone. The J gene is TRBJ1-2, the V gene TRBV5-4, with 12 bases lining up with TRBD1. CDR1 is SGHNT, CDR2 YYREEE, per germline (reference sequence). V was pared by 3 bases and J by 7 bases, with 16 bases of the junction left unmatched. The length of the CDR3 is 18 residues. The CDR3 region has the DNA TGTGCCAGCAGCTGGGGGCCCGGGACAGGGGGCGCGTTAAGTGGCTACACCTTC. It yields the protein CASSWGPGTGGALSGYTF. Full variable domain (missing parts from reference TRBV5-4 and TRBJ1-2): ETGVTQSPTHLIKTRGQQVTLRCSSQSGHNTVSWYQQALGQGPQFIFQYYREEENGRGNFPPRFSGLQFPNYSSELNVNALELDDSALYLCASSWGPGTGGALSGYTFGSGTRLTVV.

The gene calls are TRBV15 and TRBJ2-5; 7 bases line up with TRBD1. This CDR3 contains 13 residues. The germline CDR1 and CDR2 sequences are LNHNV and YYDKDF (reference sequence). V was pared by 11 bases and J by 0 bases, with 6 bases of the junction left unmatched. CDR3: CAAQGGYQETQYF. The CDR3 DNA reads as TGTGCCGCACAAGGGGGCTACCAAGAGACCCAGTACTTC.

The chain carries TRBV11-2 and TRBJ2-2; D remains ambiguous. Trimming stripped 5 bases from V and 1 base from J, with 2 bases between. The CDR3 is 12 residues long. Germline loops: CDR1 SGHAT, CDR2 FQNNGV. CDR3 in amino acids: CASSENTGELFF. In DNA form, the CDR3 reads TGTGCCAGCAGCGAGAACACCGGGGAGCTGTTTTTT.

V and J are TRBV6-1 and TRBJ2-1; D uncertain. The CDR3 spans 14 residues. Germline V gene data show CDR1 as MNHNS and CDR2 as SASEGT. Trimming took off 5 bases at V and 2 bases at J, with 10 bases between the two ends. This CDR3 is CASSSTGAYNEQFF. CDR3 nucleotides: TGTGCCAGCAGTTCGACCGGCGCCTACAATGAGCAGTTCTTC.

Note on this clone: Other DNA sequences in this sample translate to the same CDR3. This sequence joins TRBV29-1 and TRBJ2-1, with TRBD2 identical over 11 bases. The V and J ends lost 7 bases and 1 base, in that order; junction bases with no gene match: 0. Germline lookup yields CDR1 SQVTM and CDR2 ANQGSEA. This CDR3 region has 13 residues. The CDR3 bases are TGCAGCGGGACTAGCGGGTCCTACAATGAGCAGTTCTTC. Its protein is CSGTSGSYNEQFF.

The V gene is TRBV30, the J gene TRBJ1-1; maybe TRBD1 (5 bases). Trimming took 3 bases from V and 1 from J, leaving 9 bases between them. Germline V gene lookup returns CDR1 GTSNPN and CDR2 SVGIG (reference sequence). CDR3 size: 13 residues. CDR3: CAWRLQENTEAFF. The CDR3 DNA reads as TGTGCCTGGAGGTTACAGGAGAACACTGAAGCTTTCTTT.

This chain uses TRBV5-4 with TRBJ2-2, with D unresolved. Trimming pared 1 base from V and 5 bases from J, leaving 9 bases between. CDR1 SGHNT and CDR2 YYREEE come from the germline V gene (reference sequence). This CDR3 has 14 residues. The CDR3 coding sequence is TGTGCCAGCAGCTTGAGCTCCGGGACCGGGGAGCTGTTTTTT. Translating gives CASSLSSGTGELFF.

This chain uses TRBV27 with TRBJ2-7; 9 bases agree with TRBD1. Trimming cost V 3 bases and J 7 bases; bases outside gene matches: 19. The CDR3 sequence is 18 residues long. The germline gives CDR1 MNHEY, CDR2 SMNVEV (reference sequence). In DNA, the CDR3 is TGTGCCAGCAGTTTTAGGACCCGGACGACAGGGGGTATTGGGGAGCAGTACTTC. Translated, it gives CASSFRTRTTGGIGEQYF.

The chain uses TRBV19 and TRBJ2-3; 9 bases fit TRBD2. V was clipped by 3 bases and J by 2 bases; unmatched bases: 6. Germline lookup yields CDR1 LNHDA and CDR2 SQIVND (reference sequence). CDR3 size: 16 residues. The CDR3 DNA reads as TGTGCCAGTAGTATCCCTGGCGGGAGGGACACAGATACGCAGTATTTT. Its translation: CASSIPGGRDTDTQYF.

The chain carries TRBV29-1 and TRBJ2-4; tentatively, D is TRBD1 (6 bases). Germline CDR1 and CDR2: SQVTM and ANQGSEA. CDR3 size: 14 residues. V lost 4 bases and J 7 bases, leaving 17 bases between the germline ends. The CDR3 reads CSVGVGARWNIQYF. The CDR3 DNA reads as TGCAGCGTTGGTGTGGGGGCGCGATGGAACATTCAGTACTTC.

This clone occurred once. This chain joins TRBV5-4 and TRBJ2-7, with TRBD2 identical over 9 bases. Germline values: CDR1 SGHNT, CDR2 YYREEE (reference sequence). The length of the CDR3 is 15 residues. V shed 0 bases and J 5 bases; nucleotides not matched to a gene: 6. CDR3 sequence: CASSLAAAGGHEQYF. The CDR3 nucleotides are TGTGCCAGCAGCTTGGCCGCGGCGGGAGGGCACGAGCAGTACTTC. The entire variable domain, with the rest obtained from reference TRBV5-4 and TRBJ2-7, is as follows: ETGVTQSPTHLIKTRGQQVTLRCSSQSGHNTVSWYQQALGQGPQFIFQYYREEENGRGNFPPRFSGLQFPNYSSELNVNALELDDSALYLCASSLAAAGGHEQYFGPGTRLTVT.

This clone was recorded a few times. The V and J genes are TRBV7-9 and TRBJ2-1, with TRBD2 identical over 7 bases. Germline CDR1 is SEHNR and CDR2 is FQNEAQ (reference sequence). Trimming took 2 bases from V and 9 from J; bases not matched to a gene: 7. The CDR3 loop spans 14 amino acids. Written as DNA, the CDR3 is TGTGCCAGCAGCTTAAAGCGGGAAAGGGGTGAGCAGTTCTTC. It codes for CASSLKRERGEQFF.

V gene TRBV19 combines with J gene TRBJ2-2, with 12 bases aligning to TRBD2. The CDR3 contains 17 residues. The germline V gene encodes CDR1 LNHDA and CDR2 SQIVND (reference sequence). The V gene end was trimmed by 4 bases and the J gene end by 5 bases; junction bases not matched to a gene: 8. The CDR3 here is CASSTLAGGPGTGELFF. DNA for the CDR3: TGTGCCAGTAGTACTCTAGCGGGAGGGCCGGGTACCGGGGAGCTGTTTTTT.

Remarks on this clone: Just one base apart from a much larger clone, this may be a read error. The chain recombines TRBV7-8 with TRBJ2-1, with 7 positions matching TRBD2. Germline V gene data show CDR1 as SGHVS and CDR2 as FQNEAQ. Trimming took 2 bases from V and 3 from J; bases not matched to a gene: 1. The CDR3 contains 14 residues. The CDR3 region has the DNA TGTGCCAGCAGCTTAACGGGAGGCTACAATGAGCAGTTCTTC. Translating it yields CASSLTGGYNEQFF.

The J gene is TRBJ1-5, the V gene TRBV18; D gene ambiguous. Germline CDR1 KGHSH, CDR2 LQKENI. The CDR3 sequence is 13 residues long. V lost 5 bases and J 1 base, leaving 6 bases between the germline ends. The DNA of the CDR3 is TGTGCCAGCTCAAAGGACAGCAATCAGCCCCAGCATTTT. Protein product: CASSKDSNQPQHF.

The J gene is TRBJ2-3, the V gene TRBV4-2, with 7 nucleotides matching TRBD1. There are 17 residues in the CDR3. CDR1 LGHNA and CDR2 YNFKEQ come from the germline V gene. V shed 0 bases, J shed 8 bases, and the junction held 14 bases outside the gene matches. In DNA form, the CDR3 reads TGTGCCAGCAGCCAAGAAGGGCCCTCGACAGGGTTTTTTACGCAGTATTTT. Its protein is CASSQEGPSTGFFTQYF.

The genes are TRBV19 and TRBJ2-1; TRBD2 matches at 10 bases. Germline V gene data show CDR1 as LNHDA and CDR2 as SQIVND (reference sequence). V shed 3 bases and J 2 bases; nucleotides not matched to a gene: 4. The CDR3 is 16 residues long. The CDR3 DNA follows: TGTGCCAGTAGTATCCTTGGGACTAGCGCCTACAATGAGCAGTTCTTC. Residues: CASSILGTSAYNEQFF.

The V call is TRBV11-1, the J call TRBJ2-1, with D hard to call. Trimming shortened V by 1 base and J by 4 bases, and 8 bases separated the two germline ends. The CDR3 extends over 14 amino acids. The germline CDR1 and CDR2 sequences are SGHAT and FQDESV (reference sequence). The CDR3 bases are TGTGCCAGCAGCTTAGACGGTCGATACAATGAGCAGTTCTTC. It encodes CASSLDGRYNEQFF.

The chain employs TRBV4-1 and TRBJ2-3; D call uncertain. CDR1 MGHRA and CDR2 YSYEKL come from the germline V gene. The CDR3 has 17 amino acids. V gave up 1 base and J gave up 0 bases, with 14 bases separating them. CDR3 sequence reads: CASSQAGHATSTDTQYF. The CDR3 DNA sequence: TGCGCCAGCAGCCAAGCAGGCCACGCAACCAGCACAGATACGCAGTATTTT.

The chain is built from TRBV19 and TRBJ2-6; D gene unclear. CDR3 size: 16 residues. Trimming removed 7 bases from V and 0 bases from J, with 13 bases in between. Germline V gives CDR1 LNHDA, CDR2 SQIVND (reference sequence). CDR3 sequence: CASIRRQSSGANVLTF. CDR3 nucleotides: TGTGCCAGTATTCGACGGCAGAGCTCTGGGGCCAACGTCCTGACTTTC.

This clone turned up a few times. The V gene is TRBV29-1, the J gene TRBJ2-6, with TRBD1 as a possible D gene (5 bases). Between the trimmed V and J ends, which lost 4 bases and 0 bases, there was a span of 13 bases. The CDR3 loop spans 16 amino acids. Per the germline V gene, CDR1 is SQVTM and CDR2 is ANQGSEA. This CDR3 is CSVGTSTSSGANVLTF. Here the CDR3 DNA reads TGCAGCGTTGGGACATCGACCAGCTCTGGGGCCAACGTCCTGACTTTC.

V is TRBV28 and J is TRBJ1-3; the D gene is possibly TRBD1 (6 bases). The CDR3 consists of 14 residues. V shed 10 bases and J shed 3 bases, with 16 bases lying between them. The germline CDR1 and CDR2 sequences are MDHEN and SYDVKM. In DNA form, the CDR3 reads TGTGCCACCGAGAAAACAGGGTTTGGAAACACCATATATTTT. Its translation: CATEKTGFGNTIYF. Filled out from reference TRBV28 and TRBJ1-3, the complete variable domain reads DVKVTQSSRYLVKRTGEKVFLECVQDMDHENMFWYRQDPGLGLRLIYFSYDVKMKEKGDIPEGYSVSREKKERFSLILESASTNQTSMYLCATEKTGFGNTIYFGEGSWLTVV.

The rearrangement uses TRBV15 and TRBJ1-5; no reliable D call. Germline values: CDR1 LNHNV, CDR2 YYDKDF (reference sequence). The CDR3 has 15 residues. Trimming shortened V by 0 bases and J by 7 bases, and 13 bases separated the two germline ends. In DNA, the CDR3 is TGTGCCACCAGCAGAGATCTTGTCGTCGGACAGCCCCAGCATTTT. Its protein is CATSRDLVVGQPQHF. Full variable domain (remainder filled in from reference TRBV15 and TRBJ1-5): DAMVIQNPRYQVTQFGKPVTLSCSQTLNHNVMYWYQQKSSQAPKLLFHYYDKDFNNEADTPDNFQSRRPNTSFCFLDIRSPGLGDTAMYLCATSRDLVVGQPQHFGDGTRLSIL.